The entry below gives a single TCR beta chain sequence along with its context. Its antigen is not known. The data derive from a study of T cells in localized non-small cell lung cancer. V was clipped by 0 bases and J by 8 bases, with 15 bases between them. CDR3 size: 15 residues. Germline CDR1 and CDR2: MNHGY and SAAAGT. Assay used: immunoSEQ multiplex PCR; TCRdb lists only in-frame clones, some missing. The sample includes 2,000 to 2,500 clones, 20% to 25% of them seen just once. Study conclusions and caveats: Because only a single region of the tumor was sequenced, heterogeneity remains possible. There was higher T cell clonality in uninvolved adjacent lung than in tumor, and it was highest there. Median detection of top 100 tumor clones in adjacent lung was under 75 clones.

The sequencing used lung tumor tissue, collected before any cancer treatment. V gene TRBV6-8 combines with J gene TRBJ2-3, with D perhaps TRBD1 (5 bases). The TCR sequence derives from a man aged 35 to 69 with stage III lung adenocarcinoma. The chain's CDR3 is CASSYSNQGRATQYF. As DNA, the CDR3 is TGTGCCAGCAGTTACTCGAATCAGGGTCGGGCTACGCAGTATTTT.